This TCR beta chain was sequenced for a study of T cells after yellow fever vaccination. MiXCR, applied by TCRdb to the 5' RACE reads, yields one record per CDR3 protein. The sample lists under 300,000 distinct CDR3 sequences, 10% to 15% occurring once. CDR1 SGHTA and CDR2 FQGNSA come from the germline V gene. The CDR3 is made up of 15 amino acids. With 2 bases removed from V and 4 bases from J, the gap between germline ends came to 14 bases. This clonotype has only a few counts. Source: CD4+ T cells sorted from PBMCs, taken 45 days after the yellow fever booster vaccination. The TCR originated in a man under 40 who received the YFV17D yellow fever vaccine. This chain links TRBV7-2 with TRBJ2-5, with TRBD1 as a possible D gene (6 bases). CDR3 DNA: TGTGCCAGCAGCTTACAGCAGGGGCGTGGAGAGACCCAGTACTTC. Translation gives CASSLQQGRGETQYF.